This TCR beta chain was obtained from a study of Ad26.COV2.S vaccination and SARS-CoV-2 variants. About the research overall: Once, or twice with 56 days between doses, Ad26.COV2.S was given intramuscularly.

Germline values: CDR1 SEHNR, CDR2 FQNEAQ (reference sequence). The CDR3 sequence is 13 residues long. V lost 5 bases, J lost 3 bases, and 9 bases lay in between. Overall study results and limits: Following vaccination, spike-specific CD8+ and CD4+ T cell responses reportedly exhibited substantial breadth. Measurements of TCR breadth and depth may have given underestimates of the total T cell responses.

This table comes from immunoSEQ multiplex PCR, and its TCRdb copy is limited to in-frame clones, with some not included. Of hundreds of thousands of clones listed, around 83% were seen once; the top ten hold roughly 3.5%. Regarding treatment: roughly 19 received Ad26.COV2.S at low or high dose, single or two shots; about 5 received placebo; per-sample allocation not given. At day 63 after the first vaccine or placebo injection, samples were drawn. The individual, an adult aged 18-55 years, was a donor in Boston. Details on this clone: Its antigen is currently unknown.

The chain employs TRBV7-9 and TRBJ2-3; tentative D call: TRBD2 (5 bases). This receptor was identified in a person aged 18 to 65 who received the Ad26.COV2.S COVID-19 vaccine or a placebo. The sample was peripheral blood, taken in a trial of Ad26.COV2.S vaccine versus placebo. As DNA, the CDR3 is TGTGCCAGCAGCCCGCCGGGGACAGATACGCAGTATTTT. This codes for CASSPPGTDTQYF.